The present TCR beta chain was sequenced within a study of blood T cell repertoires in COVID-19. Study background: Samples representing acute and convalescent COVID-19 were sourced from the United States, Italy and Spain. PBMCs, B-cell-depleted T cells, or T cells were the source of the cDNA or gDNA that made up the material.

This CDR3 region has 15 residues. Germline CDR1 ENHRY, CDR2 SYGVKD. The V and J ends lost 4 bases and 7 bases, in that order; junction bases with no gene match: 7. Source study methods: Scientists estimated how many nucleated cells there were by amplifying reference gene primers. This table comes from immunoSEQ multiplex PCR, and its TCRdb copy is limited to in-frame clones, with some not included. D and trimming come from the DNA, and the V and J calls and clone size come from that table. The data show more than 300,000 clones, around four fifths seen once. What was sequenced was peripheral blood. The rearrangement uses TRBV10-3 and TRBJ2-1; 10 bases match TRBD2. This clonotype was obtained from a woman aged 50 to 60 with acute or convalescent COVID-19. CDR3 in DNA: TGTGCCATCAGTGGAGCGGGAGGGCGTTCAAATGAGCAGTTCTTC. Its translation: CAISGAGGRSNEQFF.